Following are 16 T cell receptor beta chains from one sample sequenced in a study of blood T cells in healthy people across ages. It was with a sample-barcoded 5' primer and a J-beta primer mix that a second PCR of roughly 7 to 11 cycles was run. TCRdb ran MiXCR on the 5' RACE reads and lists one entry per CDR3 protein. The data show around 710,000 distinct CDR3 sequences, 40% to 45% seen once. Sequenced input: blood. These receptors were taken from a woman aged 55 to 70 in good health.

This clonotype was found a few times. The chain is built from TRBV21-1 and TRBJ2-7. TRBV21-1 counts as a pseudogene. This CDR3 is 15 amino acids long. CDR3 DNA: TGTGCCAGCAGCAAAGAGGCGGAGAGCTCCTACGAGCAGTACTTC. It yields the protein CASSKEAESSYEQYF.

This clonotype was observed a few times. The gene calls are TRBV11-3 and TRBJ2-1, with D perhaps TRBD2 (5 bases). The germline V and J ends were trimmed by 5 bases and 1 base, with 18 bases remaining between them. The CDR3 runs 17 residues. Germline CDR1 and CDR2: SGHNT and YENEEA. CDR3 sequence: CASSLQSRGRSYNEQFF. CDR3 coding DNA: TGTGCCAGCAGCCTACAGTCTCGGGGAAGGTCCTACAATGAGCAGTTCTTC.

This clonotype appeared many times. The chain recombines TRBV3-1 with TRBJ2-5; 9 positions match TRBD1. Losses at the gene ends were 4 bases for V and 0 bases for J; bases not matched to a gene: 6. The CDR3 totals 16 residues. Germline values: CDR1 LGHDT, CDR2 YNNKEL (reference sequence). The CDR3 loop is CASSPRQGGYQETQYF. The CDR3 DNA follows: TGTGCCAGCAGCCCTCGACAGGGGGGCTACCAAGAGACCCAGTACTTC.

This clonotype was observed a few times. The rearrangement links TRBV6-2 or TRBV6-3 to TRBJ2-4; weak D call: TRBD1 (5 bases). The CDR3 has 14 amino acids. Between the trimmed V and J ends, which lost 1 base and 3 bases, there was a span of 7 bases. CDR1 is MNHEY, CDR2 SVGEGT, per germline. The CDR3 DNA reads TGTGCCAGCAGTTACTTAGGGGTCAAAAACATTCAGTACTTC. As protein: CASSYLGVKNIQYF.

In regard to this clonotype: At one of its ends the junction is not consistent with the germline gene, which may arise from a read error. The chain carries TRBV12-3 or TRBV12-4 and TRBJ1-2, with D unresolved. The CDR3 sequence is 13 residues long. For the CDR3, the DNA is TGTGCCGGCAGTTTTTTTGGTGGGGATGGCTACACCTTC. This translates into CAGSFFGGDGYTF.

The rearrangement joins TRBV29-1 to TRBJ1-2, with D uncertain. CDR3 length: 11 residues. Germline lookup yields CDR1 SQVTM and CDR2 ANQGSEA. V was pared by 4 bases and J by 6 bases, with 9 bases between. The CDR3 protein is CSVGQDDGYTF. The CDR3, as DNA: TGCAGCGTTGGGCAGGATGATGGCTACACCTTC.

The rearrangement links TRBV5-6 to TRBJ2-5; 8 bases are shared with TRBD1. The CDR3 length is 15 residues. The V segment lost 4 bases and the J segment 11 bases; nucleotides outside the gene matches: 16. CDR1 and CDR2 (germline): SGHDT, YYEEEE. CDR3 loop: CASSADRALYNEQYF. The CDR3 DNA sequence: TGTGCCAGCAGCGCGGACAGGGCCCTATACAATGAGCAGTACTTC. The full variable domain, in which reference TRBV5-6 and TRBJ2-5 provide the parts outside the CDR3, is DAGVTQSPTHLIKTRGQQVTLRCSPKSGHDTVSWYQQALGQGPQFIFQYYEEEERQRGNFPDRFSGHQFPNYSSELNVNALLLGDSALYLCASSADRALYNEQYFGPGTRLLVL.

This clonotype came up many times. The rearrangement links TRBV7-2 to TRBJ2-1; possibly TRBD1 for D (5 bases). With 5 bases removed from V and 0 bases from J, the gap between germline ends came to 17 bases. The CDR3 is 17 residues long. Germline CDR1 SGHTA, CDR2 FQGNSA. This CDR3 reads CASSTIRGSSSYNEQFF. The CDR3 nucleotides are TGTGCCAGCAGCACAATAAGGGGTAGTTCCTCCTACAATGAGCAGTTCTTC.

A remark on this clonotype: The junction departs from germline at one end; a sequencing error may be responsible. The gene calls are TRBV20-1 and TRBJ1-1, with TRBD1 as a possible D gene (5 bases). The germline gives CDR1 DFQATT, CDR2 SNEGSKA (reference sequence). The CDR3 spans 16 residues. The CDR3 DNA reads as TGCAGTGCTAGAAACTGGGCGGCGGGGGAGAACAGTGAAGCTTTCTTT. Its protein is CSARNWAAGENSEAFF.

In this sample, this clonotype turned up a few times. The J gene is TRBJ1-1, the V gene TRBV5-1; the match to TRBD1 covers 10 bases. CDR1 is SGHRS and CDR2 is YFSETQ in the germline V gene. CDR3 size: 16 residues. With V trimmed by 3 bases and J by 8 bases, 13 bases remained unmatched. CDR3 nucleotide sequence: TGCGCCAGCAGCTCAGTTCCCGGGACAGGGGCGATCGAAGCTTTCTTT. Translating gives CASSSVPGTGAIEAFF.

The chain uses TRBV27 and TRBJ2-7; D tentatively fits TRBD1 or TRBD2 (5 bases each). This CDR3 region has 14 residues. Trimming removed 4 bases at V and 6 bases at J, with 16 bases between. CDR1 and CDR2 (germline): MNHEY, SMNVEV (reference sequence). The CDR3 loop reads CASSSGDRDGEQYF. DNA for the CDR3: TGTGCCAGCAGTTCCGGGGATAGGGACGGCGAGCAGTACTTC.

The chain's CDR3 is CASSLAGTGASGANVLTF. The CDR3 nucleotides are TGCGCCAGCAGCTTGGCTGGGACAGGGGCCTCTGGGGCCAACGTCCTGACTTTC. V usage is TRBV5-1 and J usage is TRBJ2-6; 10 bases agree with TRBD1. Germline CDR1 is SGHRS and CDR2 is YFSETQ. Trimming removed 0 bases from V and 0 bases from J; junction bases left unmatched: 3. The CDR3 runs 18 residues.

This clonotype was counted a few times. The rearrangement links TRBV5-1 to TRBJ2-5, with no clear D. The CDR3 length is 15 residues. V lost 0 bases to trimming and J lost 0 bases, with 9 bases between them. Germline values: CDR1 SGHRS, CDR2 YFSETQ. The CDR3 DNA is TGCGCCAGCAGCTTGGGGGATGGTTACCAAGAGACCCAGTACTTC. Translation gives CASSLGDGYQETQYF.

The J gene is TRBJ1-2, the V gene TRBV28; 7 bases fit TRBD1. Germline trimming cut 6 bases from V and 4 bases from J; bases unmatched to any gene: 11. In germline, CDR1 is MDHEN, CDR2 SYDVKM. This CDR3 is built from 15 residues. CDR3 in DNA: TGTGCCAGCAGGGACTTGGGACAGAGCTTCTATGGCTACACCTTC. Its translation is CASRDLGQSFYGYTF.

This clonotype has just a few counts. The rearrangement uses TRBV7-6 and TRBJ2-7; TRBD2 is a possible D gene (6 bases). In germline, CDR1 is SGHVS, CDR2 FNYEAQ. The CDR3 loop spans 15 amino acids. The V gene lost 0 bases and the J gene lost 7 bases, with 16 bases spanning the gap. The CDR3 bases are TGTGCCAGCAGCTTAGCGCAGGGCTCCAGCGGGGAGCAGTACTTC. It yields the protein CASSLAQGSSGEQYF.

The chain joins TRBV20-1 to TRBJ2-2; weak D call: TRBD1 (6 bases). Germline V gives CDR1 DFQATT, CDR2 SNEGSKA (reference sequence). CDR3 length: 12 residues. Trimming removed 4 bases from V and 5 bases from J, with 8 bases in between. The CDR3 sequence is CSANTGTGELFF. The CDR3 nucleotides are TGCAGTGCTAACACAGGGACCGGGGAGCTGTTTTTT.